A selection of T cell receptor beta chains follows, all from one sample in a study of blood T cell repertoires in COVID-19. Using immunoSEQ multiplex PCR, the repertoire was profiled, and TCRdb retains in-frame clones only, with some absent. The data show under 150,000 clones, with 84% seen just once and roughly 4.3% held by the top ten. Specimen: PBMCs or T cells enriched from blood (not recorded which). All receptors come from a man in his fifties in a cohort exposed to, infected with or recovered from COVID-19 (not recorded which). Both conserved end residues are part of each CDR3. A D gene is named only where the DNA matches it firmly. Size is omitted from some rows. Given values are once, few, many or a class for expanded clones.

v_gene,d_gene,j_gene,abundance,CDR3aa,CDR3nt
TRBV27,.,TRBJ2-1,.,CASSWGGASDEQFF,TGTGCCAGCAGTTGGGGGGGCGCTTCGGATGAGCAGTTCTTC
TRBV5-8,.,TRBJ1-2,.,CASSLVTDYGYTF,TGTGCCAGCAGCTTGGTTACGGACTATGGCTACACCTTC
TRBV7-9,TRBD1,TRBJ1-1,.,CASSGGTALNTEAFF,TGTGCCAGCAGCGGTGGGACAGCCTTGAACACTGAAGCTTTCTTT
TRBV10-1,.,TRBJ1-1,few,CASSESSTDSLETEAFF,TGCGCCAGCAGTGAGTCGAGTACGGACAGCTTGGAGACTGAAGCTTTCTTT
TRBV28,.,TRBJ1-4,.,CASSTTGLVVGEKLFF,TGTGCCAGCTCTACTACAGGGCTGGTTGTCGGTGAAAAACTGTTTTTT
TRBV12-3/TRBV12-4,TRBD1,TRBJ1-2,.,CASRGGQPSSYTF,TGTGCCAGCAGGGGGGGACAGCCGAGTAGCTACACCTTC
TRBV5-6,TRBD1,TRBJ1-6,.,CASSFGVDRGLGSPLHF,TGTGCCAGCAGCTTTGGTGTGGACAGGGGGTTAGGATCACCCCTCCACTTT
TRBV28,.,TRBJ1-3,.,CASSFGQGSGNTIYF,TGTGCCAGCAGTTTCGGTCAGGGGTCTGGAAACACCATATATTTT
TRBV20-1,.,TRBJ1-2,.,CSAVTVYGYTF,TGCAGTGCTGTTACAGTTTATGGCTACACCTTC
TRBV4-1,TRBD2,TRBJ2-3,.,CASSHTTTSGRGTDTQYF,TGCGCCAGCAGCCACACCACGACTAGCGGGAGGGGAACAGATACGCAGTATTTT
TRBV5-3,.,TRBJ1-5,.,CARSPGRDTINQPQHF,TGTGCCAGAAGCCCTGGTCGGGACACGATAAATCAGCCCCAGCATTTT
TRBV5-1,TRBD1,TRBJ2-5,.,CASSFGQGSNQETQYF,TGCGCCAGCAGCTTCGGACAGGGGTCCAACCAAGAGACCCAGTACTTC
TRBV7-9,.,TRBJ1-2,.,CASSSPNYGYTF,TGTGCCAGCAGCTCCCCAAACTATGGCTACACCTTC
TRBV25-1,TRBD1,TRBJ2-4,.,CASSGGTGVKNIQYF,TGTGCCAGCAGCGGAGGGACAGGGGTCAAAAACATTCAGTACTTC
TRBV9,TRBD1,TRBJ2-7,.,CASSRTGDAYEQYF,TGTGCCAGCAGTCGGACAGGGGACGCCTACGAGCAGTACTTC
TRBV7-9,.,TRBJ1-4,.,CASSPWGGNEKLFF,TGTGCCAGCAGCCCCTGGGGCGGTAATGAAAAACTGTTTTTT
TRBV11-2,TRBD2,TRBJ2-3,.,CASSSSGRGTDTQYF,TGTGCCAGCAGCTCCAGCGGGAGGGGCACAGATACGCAGTATTTT
TRBV10-2,TRBD1,TRBJ2-5,.,CASVGDSVETQYF,TGCGCCAGCGTCGGGGACAGTGTGGAGACCCAGTACTTC
TRBV11-2,TRBD2,TRBJ2-3,.,CASSLRTSGGGTDTQYF,TGTGCCAGCAGCCTCAGGACTAGCGGGGGGGGCACAGATACGCAGTATTTT
TRBV6-6,.,TRBJ2-2,.,CASSSPLGELFF,TGTGCCAGCAGTTCCCCCCTTGGGGAGCTGTTTTTT
TRBV10-3,.,TRBJ2-7,.,CAISPTGNYEQYF,TGTGCCATCAGCCCAACAGGGAACTACGAGCAGTACTTC
TRBV6-6,.,TRBJ1-5,.,CATSQGGNNQPQHF,TGTGCCACCTCCCAGGGAGGGAACAATCAGCCCCAGCATTTT
TRBV18,.,TRBJ1-4,.,CASSGQNEKLFF,TGTGCCAGCTCCGGACAGAATGAAAAACTGTTTTTT
TRBV27,TRBD1,TRBJ1-4,once,CASSADRGHDEKLFF,TGTGCCAGCAGTGCCGACAGGGGGCACGATGAAAAACTGTTTTTT
TRBV19,.,TRBJ1-5,.,CASTMRGVNQPQHF,TGTGCCAGTACCATGCGGGGGGTAAATCAGCCCCAGCATTTT
TRBV7-9,.,TRBJ2-7,.,CASSRSGSYEQYF,TGTGCCAGCAGCAGGTCCGGGAGCTACGAGCAGTACTTC
TRBV28,TRBD1,TRBJ1-2,.,CASSLEARDRFYGYTF,TGTGCCAGCAGTTTAGAGGCCCGGGACAGGTTCTATGGCTACACCTTC
TRBV11-2,.,TRBJ2-7,.,CASSFAGDSYEQYF,TGTGCCAGCAGCTTCGCAGGGGACTCCTACGAGCAGTACTTC
TRBV7-8,.,TRBJ2-7,.,CASAPMTAYEQYF,TGTGCCAGCGCCCCAATGACAGCCTACGAGCAGTACTTC
TRBV6-5,.,TRBJ2-6,.,CASIERGANVLTF,TGTGCCAGCATAGAACGTGGGGCCAACGTCCTGACTTTC
TRBV19,TRBD1,TRBJ2-1,.,CASSIFGQGYNDEQFF,TGTGCCAGTAGTATATTCGGACAGGGGTATAACGATGAGCAGTTCTTC
TRBV19,TRBD1,TRBJ1-5,few,CASSTGQGRSNQPQHF,TGTGCCAGTAGTACCGGACAGGGGCGAAGCAATCAGCCCCAGCATTTT
TRBV6-4,.,TRBJ2-1,.,CASSVEGASYNEQFF,TGTGCCAGCAGTGTGGAGGGGGCATCCTACAATGAGCAGTTCTTC
TRBV7-8,TRBD1,TRBJ2-5,few,CASSALNRDRVYLETQYF,TGTGCCAGCAGCGCCCTGAACCGGGACAGGGTATATCTAGAGACCCAGTACTTC
TRBV3-1/TRBV3-2,.,TRBJ1-2,.,CASSQDSSNYGYTF,TGTGCCAGCAGCCAAGATAGCTCTAACTATGGCTACACCTTC
TRBV11-2,TRBD1,TRBJ1-1,.,CASSSLPGTGGTEAFF,TGTGCCAGCAGCTCCCTCCCGGGGACAGGGGGCACTGAAGCTTTCTTT
TRBV9,TRBD1,TRBJ2-4,.,CASSVDSVGQVSAIQYF,TGTGCCAGCAGCGTAGATTCAGTTGGACAGGTTAGCGCCATTCAGTACTTC
TRBV2,.,TRBJ1-5,.,CASRTGNQPQHF,TGTGCCAGCAGGACAGGCAATCAGCCCCAGCATTTT
TRBV10-3,TRBD1,TRBJ1-2,.,CAISEGQGAKGYTF,TGTGCCATCAGTGAGGGACAGGGGGCGAAAGGCTACACCTTC
TRBV3-1/TRBV3-2,TRBD2,TRBJ2-5,.,CASSQGGTSGPETQYF,TGTGCCAGCAGCCAGGGGGGGACTAGCGGCCCAGAGACCCAGTACTTC
TRBV14,TRBD2,TRBJ2-1,.,CASSQVRTSGRNEQFF,TGTGCCAGCAGCCAAGTTCGGACTAGCGGGAGGAATGAGCAGTTCTTC